The 14 T cell receptor beta chains presented below share a single source sample, sequenced in a study of T cell responses to AZD1222 COVID-19 vaccine. Profiling relied on immunoSEQ multiplex PCR, and the TCRdb table lists in-frame clones only, not all of them. The table includes 130,000 or so clones, 85% to 95% detected once. Source: peripheral blood, taken on day 0 of AZD1222 vaccination. These receptors came from an adult in good health.

The chain employs TRBV14 and TRBJ2-5; no clear D gene. The CDR3 totals 13 residues. V lost 1 base to trimming and J lost 2 bases, with 5 bases between them. CDR1 and CDR2 from the germline V gene are SGHDN and FVKESK. The CDR3 here is CASSQGIQETQYF. The CDR3 nucleotides are TGTGCCAGCAGCCAAGGAATACAAGAGACCCAGTACTTC.

V and J are TRBV4-1 and TRBJ2-5, with 12 bases fitting TRBD2. The CDR3 sequence is 17 residues long. J was trimmed by 4 bases and V by 7 bases; bases with no gene match: 13. Germline CDR1 and CDR2: MGHRA and YSYEKL. The chain's CDR3 is CASTRTSGTTLPETQYF. The CDR3 DNA reads TGCGCCAGCACACGGACTAGCGGGACGACCCTTCCAGAGACCCAGTACTTC.

The chain recombines TRBV3-1 (or the pseudogene TRBV3-2) with TRBJ2-1, with D uncertain. Trimming stripped 2 bases from V and 6 bases from J, with 5 bases between. Germline CDR1 and CDR2: LGHDT and YNNKEL (reference sequence). The CDR3 has 12 residues. This CDR3 reads CASSQNSNEQFF. CDR3 bases: TGTGCCAGCAGCCAAAACTCCAATGAGCAGTTCTTC.

In its sample, this clone was seen once. V gene TRBV19 combines with J gene TRBJ1-5; 9 nucleotides agree with TRBD1. The CDR3 extends over 17 amino acids. Per the germline V gene, CDR1 is LNHDA and CDR2 is SQIVND (reference sequence). With V trimmed by 4 bases and J by 1 base, 8 bases remained unmatched. CDR3 coding DNA: TGTGCCAGTAGTACCCCGGACAGGGGTCGGAGCAATCAGCCCCAGCATTTT. This translates into CASSTPDRGRSNQPQHF.

This clone was found once. The V gene is TRBV5-6, the J gene TRBJ1-2, with D unclear. Germline CDR1 is SGHDT and CDR2 is YYEEEE. The CDR3 covers 14 residues. The ends were cut back, 10 bases at V and 0 bases at J, with 16 bases in the middle. The CDR3 protein is CACGLGLSNYGYTF. The CDR3 nucleotides are TGTGCCTGTGGCCTTGGACTGTCTAACTATGGCTACACCTTC.

This chain uses TRBV18 with TRBJ2-1, with TRBD2 identical over 14 bases. Germline V CDR1 and CDR2: KGHSH, LQKENI. This CDR3 is 16 amino acids long. V lost 4 bases and J lost 9; bases outside the gene matches: 8. As DNA, the CDR3 is TGTGCCAGCTCACTCCCGGGACTAGCGGGAGTAGTTGAGCAGTTCTTC. It encodes CASSLPGLAGVVEQFF.

Worth noting for this clone: Other nucleotide sequences from this sample produce the same CDR3. The V and J genes are TRBV7-9 and TRBJ1-2; 8 bases line up with TRBD1. There are 13 residues in the CDR3. Per the germline V gene, CDR1 is SEHNR and CDR2 is FQNEAQ (reference sequence). Trimming cost V 4 bases and J 3 bases; bases outside gene matches: 1. CDR3 residues: CASSSDRDYGYTF. CDR3 nucleotide sequence: TGTGCCAGCAGCTCGGACAGGGACTATGGCTACACCTTC.

The V call is TRBV18, the J call TRBJ2-1; no firm D call. The CDR3 sequence is 12 residues long. Between the trimmed V and J ends, which lost 0 bases and 7 bases, there was a span of 4 bases. Looked up from germline, CDR1 is KGHSH and CDR2 is LQKENI. CDR3 in amino acids: CASSPPGNEQFF. The CDR3 DNA reads as TGTGCCAGCTCACCACCGGGGAATGAGCAGTTCTTC.

The chain uses TRBV25-1 and TRBJ1-1; TRBD1 aligns across 7 bases. Germline assignment: CDR1 MGHDK and CDR2 SYGVNS. V shed 5 bases and J 1 base; nucleotides not matched to a gene: 10. The CDR3 length is 16 residues. The CDR3 DNA follows: TGTGCCAGCAGTCGGTATGTTTCAGGGGGGAACACTGAAGCTTTCTTT. Protein sequence: CASSRYVSGGNTEAFF.

The chain uses TRBV25-1 and TRBJ1-1; D ambiguous. V lost 7 bases, J lost 5 bases, and 14 bases lay in between. The CDR3 contains 13 residues. CDR1 is MGHDK, CDR2 SYGVNS, per germline. The CDR3 region has the DNA TGTGCCAGCAAGGGCCCGACTTTTACTGAAGCTTTCTTT. Translating gives CASKGPTFTEAFF.

This sequence joins TRBV28 and TRBJ2-7; possibly TRBD1 or TRBD2 for D (5 bases each). V was cut by 4 bases and J by 1 base, with 5 bases left in between. The CDR3 consists of 12 residues. The germline gives CDR1 MDHEN, CDR2 SYDVKM. CDR3 in amino acids: CASSWGSYEQYF. Written as DNA, the CDR3 is TGTGCCAGCAGTTGGGGGTCCTACGAGCAGTACTTC. Supplemented by reference TRBV28 and TRBJ2-7, the full variable domain reads DVKVTQSSRYLVKRTGEKVFLECVQDMDHENMFWYRQDPGLGLRLIYFSYDVKMKEKGDIPEGYSVSREKKERFSLILESASTNQTSMYLCASSWGSYEQYFGPGTRLTVT.

The V and J genes are TRBV7-2 and TRBJ1-2; 8 positions match TRBD1. V lost 5 bases to trimming and J lost 6 bases; unmatched junction nucleotides: 5. The CDR3 runs 13 residues. The germline V gene encodes CDR1 SGHTA and CDR2 FQGNSA. CDR3 in amino acids: CASSPGQGNGYTF. The CDR3 nucleotides are TGTGCCAGCAGCCCCGGACAGGGCAATGGCTACACCTTC.

The gene calls are TRBV24-1 and TRBJ2-3; TRBD1 aligns across 7 bases. The CDR3 runs to 17 residues. The V gene's germline CDR1 is KGHDR and CDR2 SFDVKD. Losses at the gene ends were 4 bases for V and 4 bases for J; bases not matched to a gene: 13. For the CDR3, the DNA is TGTGCCACCAGTGACCGCGAATCGACAGGGACGGCAGATACGCAGTATTTT. It is translated as CATSDRESTGTADTQYF.

In this sample, this clone turned up once. V usage is TRBV6-5 and J usage is TRBJ1-1, with D unresolved. V lost 4 bases, J lost 4 bases, and 16 bases lay in between. The germline gives CDR1 MNHEY, CDR2 SVGAGI. The CDR3 has 15 residues. CDR3 bases: TGTGCCAGCAGTTTATCCTCCATCGCGGGCACTGAAGCTTTCTTT. Translated, it gives CASSLSSIAGTEAFF.